The entry that follows covers one T cell receptor beta chain sequence. The antigen is undetermined. The sample originates from a study of resident and recirculating memory T cells in vitiligo. Between the trimmed V and J ends, which lost 0 bases and 0 bases, there was a span of 12 bases. The CDR3 runs to 15 residues. Germline loops: CDR1 GTSNPN, CDR2 SVGIG (reference sequence). Clones were sequenced by immunoSEQ multiplex PCR, and TCRdb holds only the in-frame ones, with some missing. The repertoire holds 75,000 to 85,000 clones, with around 90% as singletons. Study observations and caveats: Sequences differed between biopsy sites and patients, suggesting private specificity. No unique dominant TCR clone was found in vitiligo lesions.

Sequencing was performed on blood. The receptor was isolated from a male donor with vitiligo. This rearrangement joins TRBV30 to TRBJ2-7; D may be TRBD2 (7 bases). This chain's CDR3 is CAWSVGGAVSYEQYF. The CDR3 DNA reads as TGTGCCTGGAGTGTTGGGGGGGCGGTCTCCTACGAGCAGTACTTC.